This T cell receptor beta chain comes out of a study of beta chain features in type 1 diabetes. The wider study: Healthy donors and patients showed comparable age, gender and cell yields.

This clone was seen a few times. Its antigen is still unknown. The V end lost 4 bases, the J end lost 0 bases, and 26 bases lay between the germline ends. This CDR3 spans 21 amino acids. Per germline, CDR1 SGDLS and CDR2 YYNGEE. Study-level points and caveats: In all four CD4+ subsets, TCRB CDR3 length was significantly, moderately reduced in type 1 diabetes.

Every isolated RNA sample was fully reverse transcribed, so sequencing captured expressed TCRB transcripts. Assay used: immunoSEQ multiplex PCR; TCRdb lists only in-frame clones, some missing. The data hold about 640,000 clones, with around 12% observed a single time. The receptor was derived from a man aged 30-40 years with type 1 diabetes. The chain has TRBV9 and TRBJ2-6; D may correspond to TRBD1 or TRBD2 (7 bases each). The sequenced material came from naive CD4+ T cells from blood. The CDR3: CASSPGGSAGTTYSGANVLTF. The CDR3 DNA sequence: TGTGCCAGCAGCCCAGGGGGTTCGGCAGGGACTACTTACTCTGGGGCCAACGTCCTGACTTTC.